This entry is about one TCR beta chain. This receptor's antigen is unknown. No qualities accompany the bases; no much larger clone lies one base away. The sample is drawn from a study of CD4 T cells in relation to SARS-CoV-2 and coronaviruses (dated by TCRdb to the early 2020s). For context, the study as a whole: In the ViraFEST assay, PBMCs were cultured with antigen for roughly eleven days, after which TCR beta CDR3s were sequenced to identify clonal expansions specific to the antigen. The negative reference condition was either a culture with an HIV-1 Nef peptide pool or a culture with no peptide. Patient-derived lymphoblastoid cell lines were used to map the HLA restriction of shared crossreactive spike epitopes. At the level of individual TCR clonotypes, the study evaluated whether memory CD4+ T cells crossreact between the spike proteins of SARS-CoV-2 and those of common cold coronaviruses. The Adaptive Biotechnologies TCR-sequencing kit was used for samples from a few pre-COVID donors and for the naive versus memory experiments, whereas the other data were Illumina-based. A different, Illumina-based TCR-beta assay was used to sequence expansion assays from other donors in the study.

CD4+ T cells from unexposed donors were collected before the COVID-19 pandemic (2011-2018). The EasySep CD4+ T cell isolation kit was used to isolate CD4+ T cells once the cultures had run for ten to eleven days. As far as cell numbers permitted, CD4+ T cells from unexposed donors were tested for reactivity against SARS-CoV-2 S and N as well as four spike pools from common cold coronaviruses. Each well held 1.5 million to 2.5 million PBMCs cultured in IMDM containing about 5% human AB serum and 10 IU/ml IL-2. Half of the culture medium was replaced with fresh IL-2-containing medium on days 3 and 7. Each peptide culture condition was generally run in triplicate replicate wells. The leukapheresis product used for the unexposed donors was purchased from a commercial source. PBMCs were isolated from leukapheresis product or whole blood by Ficoll-Paque PLUS gradient centrifugation. PBMCs were either cryopreserved at -140 degrees C or used fresh in the expansion assay. The QIAamp Micro DNA Kit was used to extract genomic DNA from the CD4+ T cells.

Overall study outcomes, separate from this receptor: Crossreactivity analysis was centred on spike protein, so crossreactivity against other viral proteins was not assessed. In approximately 65% of donors, memory CD4+ clonotypes turned up that crossrecognized SARS-CoV-2 and at least one common cold coronavirus spike. Compared with monoreactive clones, crossreactive clones had significantly weaker SARS-CoV-2-driven expansion, a result consistent with antigenic imprinting. Small numbers of patients and of tested TCRs limited the study. No donor contributed both pre-pandemic and post-infection samples, which limited tracing the source of pre-existing responses.

Library method: the immunoSEQ multiplex PCR assay. For the original study's pipeline: During preprocessing, nonproductive sequences were removed, along with CDR3s that did not begin with C, did not end with F or W, or were shorter than 7 amino acids. The MANAFEST web app identified antigen-specific clonotypes based on expansion compared with the reference and other culture wells. A clone was considered positive if the clone showed significant expansion compared with the reference culture in 2 of 3 replicate wells at an FDR below 0.05. A further requirement for positive clones was significant expansion compared with all other tandem wells, along with an odds ratio above 5. CDR3 homology was measured as pairwise Levenshtein distance, computed with the stringdist R package after trimming three terminal residues from each end. Sourced from immuneACCESS, this table was stored by TCRdb with only in-frame sequences that have V and J called. A share of the clones is absent; for the studies checked, an unresolved V gene accounts for under half, and the remainder has no known explanation. V and J calls and clone size come straight from that table; D and trimming were deduced from the DNA. The sample table records 20,000 to 25,000 clones; approximately 80% of these occur just once. The top ten clones comprise 20% to 25% of the sample.

Inclusive of the bounding cysteine and phenylalanine, the CDR3 is 16 residues long. The read is trimmed to its CDR3 DNA, 48 bases read in frame from base 1. CDR1 and CDR2 are drawn from the germline V gene: SGHDT, YYEEEE. The junction shows trimming of 1 base on V and 2 bases on J, and the gene matches do not reach 4 bases of it. The sample taken for sequencing was CD4+ T cells from PBMCs, cultured in vitro. This chain joins TRBV5-6 to TRBJ1-2; 11 nucleotides in the junction match TRBD1. This clonotype was sampled from a human donor in good health. The CDR3 in this case is CASSLRGTGGNYGYTF. In nucleotide form, the sequence is TGTGCCAGCAGCTTGCGAGGGACAGGGGGAAACTATGGCTACACCTTC.